This T cell receptor (beta chain) was retrieved from a study of early T cells in non-severe SARS-CoV-2 infection. Study as a whole: Sequencing of bulk RNA from unsorted whole blood was done, without chain pairing.

TCRdb recomputed calls from the 5' RACE reads with MiXCR, one row per CDR3 protein. The profile shows under 30,000 distinct CDR3 sequences, more than 3.5% of them singletons. Germline V gene sequence: CDR1 MNHNS, CDR2 SASEGT. The length of the CDR3 is 13 residues. The V end was cut by 2 bases, the J end by 4 bases, with 8 bases between. The table lists this clonotype with many counts. The clonotype was recovered from an adult who was a healthcare worker with PCR-confirmed SARS-CoV-2 infection or an uninfected control (not recorded which). Sequenced: whole blood. V usage is TRBV6-1 and J usage is TRBJ1-2; D is unresolved. CDR3 sequence: CASSEPLGYGYTF. The CDR3 DNA sequence: TGTGCCAGCAGTGAACCGCTGGGCTATGGCTACACCTTC.